These T cell receptor beta chains were read from a single sample in a study of T-cell reconstitution after alpha-beta-depleted transplantation in children. MiXCR, applied by TCRdb to the PCR reads, yields one record per CDR3 protein. The table lists fewer than 500,000 distinct CDR3 sequences, over 40% of them singletons. The sequencing used PBMCs, collected before TCRalphabeta/CD19-depleted stem cell transplant. These receptors were taken from a girl aged 2 to 9 with aplastic anemia, due to receive a stem cell transplant. CDR3s include the opening cysteine and the closing phenylalanine or tryptophan. A D gene is named only where the DNA matches it firmly. Clone size is given for some rows only: seen once, a few or many times, or a class if the clone is expanded.

TRBJ2-1,many,TRBD2,TRBV6-2/TRBV6-3,18,CASTLRGTSGSRGNEQFF,TGTGCCAGCACTCTTCGTGGGACTAGCGGGAGTAGGGGTAATGAGCAGTTCTTC
TRBJ1-1,.,TRBD1,TRBV12-3/TRBV12-4,14,CASTKQGANTEAFF,TGTGCCAGCACTAAACAGGGGGCAAACACTGAAGCTTTCTTT
TRBJ2-5,.,.,TRBV29-1,12,CSVVVGGETQYF,TGCAGCGTTGTAGTGGGAGGCGAGACCCAGTACTTC
TRBJ2-3,.,TRBD1,TRBV7-3,15,CASSSAGGDTDTQYF,TGTGCCAGCAGCTCAGCAGGGGGAGACACAGATACGCAGTATTTT
TRBJ1-3,.,.,TRBV20-1,14,CSAEREGPGNTIYF,TGCAGTGCTGAAAGGGAAGGCCCTGGAAACACCATATATTTT
TRBJ2-2,.,.,TRBV5-1,13,CASSLEQAGELFF,TGCGCCAGCAGCCTGGAACAGGCCGGGGAGCTGTTTTTT
TRBJ2-7,.,TRBD1,TRBV30,15,CAWRKAGTGGYEQYF,TGTGCCTGGAGGAAAGCCGGGACAGGGGGCTACGAGCAGTACTTC
TRBJ2-7,few,.,TRBV28,13,CASSNNPSYEQYF,TGTGCCAGCAGTAATAACCCATCCTACGAGCAGTACTTC
TRBJ1-4,.,.,TRBV20-1,14,CSARVYRPNEKLFF,TGCAGTGCTAGAGTATACAGGCCTAATGAAAAACTGTTTTTT
TRBJ1-2,.,.,TRBV12-3/TRBV12-4,13,CASRDGTLYGYTF,TGTGCCAGCAGAGATGGGACACTCTATGGCTACACCTTC
TRBJ2-5,many,TRBD2,TRBV20-1,13,CSAAGGPRETQYF,TGCAGTGCGGCGGGAGGGCCTCGGGAGACCCAGTACTTC
TRBJ1-5,many,.,TRBV7-2,13,CASSLGPNQPQHF,TGTGCCAGCAGCTTAGGCCCCAATCAGCCCCAGCATTTT
TRBJ1-5,many,TRBD1,TRBV20-1,12,CSAIDRDQPQHF,TGCAGTGCCATTGACAGGGATCAGCCCCAGCATTTT
TRBJ1-2,many,TRBD1,TRBV5-5,18,CASSLAGPGRGSFYGYTF,TGTGCCAGCAGCTTGGCCGGTCCAGGCAGGGGGTCTTTCTATGGCTACACCTTC
TRBJ2-7,.,.,TRBV29-1,12,CSVGTGSYEQYF,TGCAGCGTGGGGACGGGCTCCTACGAGCAGTACTTC
TRBJ2-2,many,.,TRBV5-1,13,CASSSLNTGELFF,TGCGCCAGCAGCAGTTTAAACACCGGGGAGCTGTTTTTT
TRBJ2-7,few,.,TRBV7-9,16,CASSLDRRDRNYEQYF,TGTGCCAGCAGCTTAGATAGGCGGGACAGAAACTACGAGCAGTACTTC
TRBJ1-5,many,.,TRBV20-1,13,CSARYEGNQPQHF,TGCAGTGCTAGATATGAGGGCAATCAGCCCCAGCATTTT
TRBJ2-4,.,.,TRBV7-2,13,CASSLAQGNIQYF,TGTGCCAGCAGCTTAGCCCAGGGAAACATTCAGTACTTC
TRBJ2-1,few,.,TRBV7-2,15,CASSAGPTSYNEQFF,TGTGCCAGCAGCGCGGGACCTACCTCCTACAATGAGCAGTTCTTC